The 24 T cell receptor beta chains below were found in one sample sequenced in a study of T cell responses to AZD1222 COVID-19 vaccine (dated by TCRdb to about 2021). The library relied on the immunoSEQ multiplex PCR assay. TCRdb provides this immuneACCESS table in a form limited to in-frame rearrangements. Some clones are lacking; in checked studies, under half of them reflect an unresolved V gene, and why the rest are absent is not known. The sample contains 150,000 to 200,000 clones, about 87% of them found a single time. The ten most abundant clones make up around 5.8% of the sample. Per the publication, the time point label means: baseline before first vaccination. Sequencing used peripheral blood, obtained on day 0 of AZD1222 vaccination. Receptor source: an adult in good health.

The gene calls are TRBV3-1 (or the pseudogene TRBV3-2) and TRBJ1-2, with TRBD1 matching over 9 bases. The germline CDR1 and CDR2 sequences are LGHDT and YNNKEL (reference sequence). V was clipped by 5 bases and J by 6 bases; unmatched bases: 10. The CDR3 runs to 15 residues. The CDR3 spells CASSYLDRGGHGYTF. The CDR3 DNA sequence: TGTGCCAGCAGCTATCTGGACAGGGGAGGGCATGGCTACACCTTC.

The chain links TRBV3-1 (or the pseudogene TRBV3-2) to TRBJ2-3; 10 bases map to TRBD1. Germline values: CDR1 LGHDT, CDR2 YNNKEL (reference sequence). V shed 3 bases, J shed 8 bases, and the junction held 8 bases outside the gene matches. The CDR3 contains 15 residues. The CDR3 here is CASSQRTGGRGTQYF. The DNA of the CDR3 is TGTGCCAGCAGCCAGCGGACAGGGGGAAGGGGTACGCAGTATTTT.

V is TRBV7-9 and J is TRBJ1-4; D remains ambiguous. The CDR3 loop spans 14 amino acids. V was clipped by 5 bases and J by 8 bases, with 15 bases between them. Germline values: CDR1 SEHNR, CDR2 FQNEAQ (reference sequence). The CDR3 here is CASSTGELGEKLFF. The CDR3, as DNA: TGTGCCAGCAGCACCGGGGAACTGGGGGAAAAACTGTTTTTT.

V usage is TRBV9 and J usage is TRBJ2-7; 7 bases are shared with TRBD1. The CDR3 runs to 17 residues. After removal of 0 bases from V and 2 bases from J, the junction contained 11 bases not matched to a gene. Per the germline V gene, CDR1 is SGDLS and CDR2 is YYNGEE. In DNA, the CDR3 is TGTGCCAGCAGCGTAGGGCTGATGGGACAGCCCCCCTACGAGCAGTACTTC. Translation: CASSVGLMGQPPYEQYF.

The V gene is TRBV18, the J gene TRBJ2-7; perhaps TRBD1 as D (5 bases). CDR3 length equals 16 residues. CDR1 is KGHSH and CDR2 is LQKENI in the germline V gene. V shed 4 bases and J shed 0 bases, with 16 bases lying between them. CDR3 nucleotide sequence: TGTGCCAGCTCACAAGGTAGCACAGGCATCTCCTACGAGCAGTACTTC. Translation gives CASSQGSTGISYEQYF. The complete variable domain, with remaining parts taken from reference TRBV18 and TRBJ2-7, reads NAGVMQNPRHLVRRRGQEARLRCSPMKGHSHVYWYRQLPEEGLKFMVYLQKENIIDESGMPKERFSAEFPKEGPSILRIQQVVRGDSAAYFCASSQGSTGISYEQYFGPGTRLTVT.

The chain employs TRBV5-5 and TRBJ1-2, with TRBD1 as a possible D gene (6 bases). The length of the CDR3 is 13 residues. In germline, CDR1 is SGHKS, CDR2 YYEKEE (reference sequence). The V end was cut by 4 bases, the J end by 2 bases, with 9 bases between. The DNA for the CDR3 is TGTGCCAGCAGCACAGGGTCCAACTATGGCTACACCTTC. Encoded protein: CASSTGSNYGYTF.

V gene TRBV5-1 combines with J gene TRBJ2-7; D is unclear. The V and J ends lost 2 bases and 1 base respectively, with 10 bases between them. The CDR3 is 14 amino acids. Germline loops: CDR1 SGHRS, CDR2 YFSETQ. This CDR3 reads CASSLQGISYEQYF. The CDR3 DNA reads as TGCGCCAGCAGCTTACAAGGGATATCCTACGAGCAGTACTTC.

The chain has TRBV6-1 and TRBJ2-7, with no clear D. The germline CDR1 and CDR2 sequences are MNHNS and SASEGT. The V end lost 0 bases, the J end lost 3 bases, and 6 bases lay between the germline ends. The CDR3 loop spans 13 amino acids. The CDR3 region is CASSEARGYEQYF. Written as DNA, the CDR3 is TGTGCCAGCAGTGAAGCGCGCGGCTACGAGCAGTACTTC.

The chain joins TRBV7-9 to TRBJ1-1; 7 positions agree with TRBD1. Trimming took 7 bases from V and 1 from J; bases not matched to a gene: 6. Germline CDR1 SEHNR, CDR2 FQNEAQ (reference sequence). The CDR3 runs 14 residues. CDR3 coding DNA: TGTGCCAGCAACCCACAGGGGAGGAACACTGAAGCTTTCTTT. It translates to CASNPQGRNTEAFF.

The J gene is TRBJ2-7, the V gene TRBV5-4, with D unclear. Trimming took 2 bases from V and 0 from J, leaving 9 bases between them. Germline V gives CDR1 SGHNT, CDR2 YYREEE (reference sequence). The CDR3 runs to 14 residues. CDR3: CASSLYTSSYEQYF. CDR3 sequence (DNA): TGTGCCAGCAGCTTATACACGAGCTCCTACGAGCAGTACTTC.

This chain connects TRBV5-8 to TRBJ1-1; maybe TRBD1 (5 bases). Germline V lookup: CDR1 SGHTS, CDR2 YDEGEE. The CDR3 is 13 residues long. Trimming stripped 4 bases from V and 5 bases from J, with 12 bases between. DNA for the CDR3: TGTGCCAGCAGCCCAGGGCCTTGGACTGAAGCTTTCTTT. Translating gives CASSPGPWTEAFF.

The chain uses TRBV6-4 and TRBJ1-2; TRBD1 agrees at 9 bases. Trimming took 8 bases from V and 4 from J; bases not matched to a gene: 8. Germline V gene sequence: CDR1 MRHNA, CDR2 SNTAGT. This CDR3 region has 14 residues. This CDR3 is CASQPGQGIYGYTF. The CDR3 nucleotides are TGTGCCAGCCAACCGGGACAGGGAATCTATGGCTACACCTTC.

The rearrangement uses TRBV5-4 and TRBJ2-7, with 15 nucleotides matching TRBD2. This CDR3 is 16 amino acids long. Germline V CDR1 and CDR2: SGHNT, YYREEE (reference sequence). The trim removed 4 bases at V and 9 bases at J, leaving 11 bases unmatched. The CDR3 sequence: CASSTGTSGGTAGQYF. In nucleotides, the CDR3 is TGTGCCAGCAGCACGGGGACTAGCGGGGGGACCGCCGGGCAGTACTTC.

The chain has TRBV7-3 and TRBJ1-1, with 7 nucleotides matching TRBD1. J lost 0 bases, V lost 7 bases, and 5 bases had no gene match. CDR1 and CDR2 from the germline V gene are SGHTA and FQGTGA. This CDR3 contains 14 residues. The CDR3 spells CASKGAVMNTEAFF. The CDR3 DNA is TGTGCCAGCAAGGGGGCAGTGATGAACACTGAAGCTTTCTTT.

The CDR3 spells CASRLDRGREQYF. DNA for the CDR3: TGTGCCAGCAGATTGGACAGGGGGCGCGAGCAGTACTTC. This chain uses TRBV6-5 with TRBJ2-7; TRBD1 matches at 11 bases. This CDR3 has 13 amino acids. V gave up 6 bases and J gave up 6 bases; unmatched junction bases: 4. Germline-derived CDR1 and CDR2 are MNHEY and SVGAGI.

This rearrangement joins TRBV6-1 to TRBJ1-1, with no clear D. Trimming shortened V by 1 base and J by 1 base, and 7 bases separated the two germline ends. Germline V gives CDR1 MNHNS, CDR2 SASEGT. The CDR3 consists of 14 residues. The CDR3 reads CASSEEGANTEAFF. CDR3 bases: TGTGCCAGCAGTGAAGAGGGAGCGAACACTGAAGCTTTCTTT.

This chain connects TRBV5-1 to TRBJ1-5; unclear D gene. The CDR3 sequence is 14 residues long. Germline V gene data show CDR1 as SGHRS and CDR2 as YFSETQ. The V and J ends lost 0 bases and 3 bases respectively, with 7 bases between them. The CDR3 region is CASSLGEDNQPQHF. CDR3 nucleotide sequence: TGCGCCAGCAGCTTGGGTGAGGACAATCAGCCCCAGCATTTT.

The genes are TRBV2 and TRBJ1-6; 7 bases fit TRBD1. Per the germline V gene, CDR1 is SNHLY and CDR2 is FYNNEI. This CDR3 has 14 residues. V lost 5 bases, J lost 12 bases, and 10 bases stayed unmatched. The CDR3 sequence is CASSLRQGNEPLHF. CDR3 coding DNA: TGTGCCAGCAGTCTTCGACAGGGAAACGAACCCCTCCACTTT. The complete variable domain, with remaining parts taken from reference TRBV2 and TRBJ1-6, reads EPEVTQTPSHQVTQMGQEVILRCVPISNHLYFYWYRQILGQKVEFLVSFYNNEISEKSEIFDDQFSVERPDGSNFTLKIRSTKLEDSAMYFCASSLRQGNEPLHFGNGTRLTVT.

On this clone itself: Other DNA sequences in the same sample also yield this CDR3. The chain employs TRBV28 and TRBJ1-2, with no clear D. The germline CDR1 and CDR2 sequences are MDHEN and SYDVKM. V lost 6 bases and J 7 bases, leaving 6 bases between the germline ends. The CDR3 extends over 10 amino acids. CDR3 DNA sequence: TGTGCCAGCAGCTCTTCTGGCTACACCTTC. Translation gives CASSSSGYTF.

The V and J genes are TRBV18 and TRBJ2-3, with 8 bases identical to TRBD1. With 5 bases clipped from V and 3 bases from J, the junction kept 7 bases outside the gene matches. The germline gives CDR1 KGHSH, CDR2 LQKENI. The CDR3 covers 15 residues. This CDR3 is CASSKGQAGTDTQYF. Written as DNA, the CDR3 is TGTGCCAGCTCAAAGGGACAGGCGGGGACAGATACGCAGTATTTT.

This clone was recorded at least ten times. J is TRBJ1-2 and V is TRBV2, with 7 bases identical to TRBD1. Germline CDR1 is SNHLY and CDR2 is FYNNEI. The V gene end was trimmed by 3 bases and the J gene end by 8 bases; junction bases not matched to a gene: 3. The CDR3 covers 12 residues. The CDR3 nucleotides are TGTGCCAGCAGTGACAGGGGGTCGGGCTACACCTTC. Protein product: CASSDRGSGYTF.

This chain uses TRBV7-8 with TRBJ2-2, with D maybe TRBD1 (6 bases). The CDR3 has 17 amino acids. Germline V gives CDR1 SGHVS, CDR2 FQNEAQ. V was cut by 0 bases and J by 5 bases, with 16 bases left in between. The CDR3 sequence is CASSLAGLAQGTGELFF. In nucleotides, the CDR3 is TGTGCCAGCAGCTTAGCGGGCCTAGCCCAGGGGACCGGGGAGCTGTTTTTT.

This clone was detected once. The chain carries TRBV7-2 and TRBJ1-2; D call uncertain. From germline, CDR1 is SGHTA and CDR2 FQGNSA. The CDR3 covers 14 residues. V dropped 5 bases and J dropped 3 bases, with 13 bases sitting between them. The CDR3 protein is CASSRPLQDYGYTF. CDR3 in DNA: TGTGCCAGCAGCCGGCCCCTTCAGGACTATGGCTACACCTTC.

The DNA for the CDR3 is TGTGCCAACAACGTACAGGGGCAAGAGACCCAGTACTTC. Translating it yields CANNVQGQETQYF. The chain joins TRBV7-2 to TRBJ2-5; 7 bases fit TRBD1. The CDR3 extends over 13 amino acids. From germline, CDR1 is SGHTA and CDR2 FQGNSA. V gave up 10 bases and J gave up 2 bases; unmatched junction bases: 7.